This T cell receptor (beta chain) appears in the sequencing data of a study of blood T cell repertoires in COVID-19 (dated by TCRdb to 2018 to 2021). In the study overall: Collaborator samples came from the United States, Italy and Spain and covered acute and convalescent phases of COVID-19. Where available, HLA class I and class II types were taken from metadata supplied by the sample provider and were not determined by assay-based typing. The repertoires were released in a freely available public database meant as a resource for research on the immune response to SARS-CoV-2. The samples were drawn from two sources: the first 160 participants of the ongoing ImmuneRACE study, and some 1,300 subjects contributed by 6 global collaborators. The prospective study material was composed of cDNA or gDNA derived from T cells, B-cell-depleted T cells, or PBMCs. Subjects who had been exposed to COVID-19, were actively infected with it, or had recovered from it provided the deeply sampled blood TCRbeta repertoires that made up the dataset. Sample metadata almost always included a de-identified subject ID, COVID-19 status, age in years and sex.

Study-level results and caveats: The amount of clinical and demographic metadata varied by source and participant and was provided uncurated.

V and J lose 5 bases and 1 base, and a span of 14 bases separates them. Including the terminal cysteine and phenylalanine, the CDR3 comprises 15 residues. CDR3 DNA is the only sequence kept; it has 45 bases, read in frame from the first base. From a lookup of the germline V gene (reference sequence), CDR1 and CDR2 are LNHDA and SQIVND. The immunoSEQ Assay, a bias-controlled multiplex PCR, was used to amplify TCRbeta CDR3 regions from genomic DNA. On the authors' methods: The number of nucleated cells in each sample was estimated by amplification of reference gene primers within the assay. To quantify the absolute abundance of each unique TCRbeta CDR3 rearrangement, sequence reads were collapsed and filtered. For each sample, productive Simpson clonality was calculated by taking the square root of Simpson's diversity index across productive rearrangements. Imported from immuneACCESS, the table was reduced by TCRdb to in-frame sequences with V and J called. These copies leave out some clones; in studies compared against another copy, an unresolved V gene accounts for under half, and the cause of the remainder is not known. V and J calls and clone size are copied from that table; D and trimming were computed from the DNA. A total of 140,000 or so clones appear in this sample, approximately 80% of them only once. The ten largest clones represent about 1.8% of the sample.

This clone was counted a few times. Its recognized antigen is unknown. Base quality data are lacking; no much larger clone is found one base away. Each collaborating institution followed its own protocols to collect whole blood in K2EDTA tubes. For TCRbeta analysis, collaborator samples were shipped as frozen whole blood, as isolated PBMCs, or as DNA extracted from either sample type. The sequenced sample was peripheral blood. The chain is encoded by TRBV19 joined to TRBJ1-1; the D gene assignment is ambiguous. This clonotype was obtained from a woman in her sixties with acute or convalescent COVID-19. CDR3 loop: CASSSQSGGNTEAFF. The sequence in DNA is TGTGCCAGTAGTTCCCAATCTGGAGGGAACACTGAAGCTTTCTTT.